What follows describes a single TCR beta chain. Clones were sequenced by immunoSEQ multiplex PCR, and TCRdb holds only the in-frame ones, with some missing. The repertoire consists of roughly 26,000 clones, with just under 80% occurring once and the leading ten covering about a quarter. The record originates from a study of OX40 agonist ivuxolimab in advanced cancers. Looking at the study overall: The dose-escalation cohort had hepatocellular carcinoma, melanoma, renal cell or head and neck cancer.

This CDR3 contains 15 residues. After removal of 4 bases from V and 7 bases from J, the junction contained 8 bases not matched to a gene. Germline CDR1 MDHEN, CDR2 SYDVKM. The TCR was taken from an adult with an advanced solid tumor such as melanoma, head and neck, liver or kidney cancer. The genes are TRBV28 and TRBJ1-5; TRBD1 matches at 9 bases. Sequencing used CD4+ or CD8+ T cells sorted from blood, obtained in a trial of the OX40 agonist ivuxolimab. The DNA of the CDR3 is TGTGCCAGCAGTTATCTGACAGGGGGGTTGCAGCCCCAGCATTTT. Amino acids: CASSYLTGGLQPQHF.